Here is one TCR beta chain with its context. Its antigen remains unknown. These data come from a study of shared clonotypes between healthy human individuals. Study-level results: It was observed that 5% to 6% of naive CD4 clonotypes were shared across a handful of donors.

The authors ran the assay at deep level. TCRdb's table, derived via immunoSEQ multiplex PCR, lists solely in-frame clones and lacks some. The sample shows millions of clones, about 93% of them seen only once. Naive CD8 cells, CD45RO-negative and positively selected for CCR7, excluded terminally differentiated effector memory CD45RA+ cells. There were only Caucasian adults among the donors, and all lived in Nashville, Tennessee. The CDR3 length is 15 residues. Germline trimming cut 2 bases from V and 1 base from J; bases unmatched to any gene: 2. The germline V gene has CDR1 SEHNR and CDR2 FQNEAQ (reference sequence).

This receptor was taken from a man aged 18-30 years in good health. Some clones in this sample may be carry-over from other donors' samples. This chain links TRBV7-9 with TRBJ1-1; 9 nucleotides align to TRBD1. The sample was naive CD8+ T cells from PBMCs. CDR3 sequence reads: CASSLSDRGNTEAFF. The CDR3 DNA reads TGTGCCAGCAGCTTATCGGACAGGGGGAACACTGAAGCTTTCTTT.